This entry lists 10 T cell receptor beta chains sequenced from one sample in a study of neurological immune-mediated disorders. TCRdb used MiXCR to reprocess the 5' RACE reads, holding one entry per CDR3 protein. The sample shows some 120,000 distinct CDR3 sequences, 3.2% of them seen only once. The sequencing sample was made of PBMCs. The receptor source for this set is a woman aged 25 to 45 with multiple sclerosis.

This clonotype was seen at least ten times. V gene TRBV29-1 combines with J gene TRBJ2-3, with D hard to call. Germline V gene lookup returns CDR1 SQVTM and CDR2 ANQGSEA. This CDR3 has 13 residues. With 3 bases removed from V and 0 bases from J, the gap between germline ends came to 7 bases. In DNA form, the CDR3 reads TGCAGCGTTGAGGAATCTAGCACAGATACGCAGTATTTT. It is translated as CSVEESSTDTQYF.

Notes on this clonotype: A much larger clone differs by one base, so this may be a read error. The chain employs TRBV20-1 and TRBJ1-1, with D tentatively TRBD1 (5 bases). V shed 7 bases and J shed 6 bases, with 21 bases lying between them. The CDR3 length is 14 residues. Looked up from germline, CDR1 is DFQATT and CDR2 is SNEGSKA (reference sequence). In DNA, the CDR3 is TGCAGTGTTAGGGACCGGGGACGAGGATCTGAAGCTTTCTTT. This gives the protein CSVRDRGRGSEAFF.

This clonotype was counted many times. The chain has TRBV5-1 and TRBJ2-3; 12 bases are a match to TRBD2. The junction had 8 bases not matched to a gene; V was cut back by 5 bases and J by 4 bases. The CDR3 has 16 residues. Germline lookup yields CDR1 SGHRS and CDR2 YFSETQ. The CDR3 DNA reads as TGCGCCAGCAGACCCCGACTAGCGGGAGAATCAGATACGCAGTATTTT. Protein product: CASRPRLAGESDTQYF.

This clonotype has ten or more counts. V is TRBV20-1 and J is TRBJ2-1; TRBD2 matches at 11 bases. CDR1 is DFQATT, CDR2 SNEGSKA, per germline (reference sequence). The CDR3 extends over 16 amino acids. The V gene end was trimmed by 2 bases and the J gene end by 3 bases; junction bases not matched to a gene: 6. Here the CDR3 reads CSARLLAGEFYNEQFF. CDR3 in DNA: TGCAGTGCTAGATTACTAGCGGGAGAATTCTACAATGAGCAGTTCTTC.

This clonotype occurred many times. The genes are TRBV7-7 and TRBJ2-2; 9 bases agree with TRBD2. Germline V lookup: CDR1 SSHAT, CDR2 FNYEAQ (reference sequence). The CDR3 is made up of 16 amino acids. V shed 5 bases, J shed 2 bases, and the junction held 6 bases outside the gene matches. CDR3 protein: CASSRNSGRNTGELFF. The CDR3 DNA follows: TGTGCCAGCAGCAGGAATAGCGGGAGAAACACCGGGGAGCTGTTTTTT.

This clonotype came up many times. The rearrangement uses TRBV12-3 or TRBV12-4 and TRBJ2-4; D uncertain. The CDR3 spans 14 residues. Trimming took 3 bases from V and 0 from J, leaving 6 bases between them. CDR3 amino acids: CASSLSLAKNIQYF. Here the CDR3 DNA reads TGTGCCAGCAGTTTGTCCCTAGCCAAAAACATTCAGTACTTC.

The sample holds many counts of this clonotype. This rearrangement joins TRBV29-1 to TRBJ1-1; TRBD1 matches at 7 bases. With 7 bases clipped from V and 3 bases from J, the junction kept 5 bases outside the gene matches. The germline CDR1 and CDR2 sequences are SQVTM and ANQGSEA. CDR3 length: 12 residues. The CDR3 is CSGDQGDTEAFF. The CDR3 nucleotides are TGCAGCGGGGACCAGGGGGACACTGAAGCTTTCTTT.

This clonotype turned up a few times. Mismatch with germline at one junction end may stem from a read error. The chain couples TRBV6-6 to TRBJ2-5; 8 bases match TRBD2. The length of the CDR3 is 16 residues. From germline, CDR1 is MNHNY and CDR2 SVGAGI (reference sequence). Written as DNA, the CDR3 is TGTGCCAGCAGTTACAGGGGACTAGGGATCCAAGGGACCCAGTACTTC. Its protein product is CASSYRGLGIQGTQYF.

This clonotype has at least ten counts. The rearrangement joins TRBV10-1 to TRBJ2-7; 11 bases fit TRBD2. Germline V CDR1 and CDR2: WNHNN, SYGVQD (reference sequence). The CDR3 loop spans 15 amino acids. V trimming: 2 bases; J trimming: 6 bases; junction bases outside the gene matches: 6. The CDR3 spells CASSEALAGGGEQYF. The DNA of the CDR3 is TGCGCCAGCAGTGAGGCCCTAGCGGGAGGCGGCGAGCAGTACTTC.

At least ten counts were recorded for this clonotype. V and J are TRBV12-3 or TRBV12-4 and TRBJ1-2; D not resolved. Trimming took 2 bases from V and 2 from J, leaving 6 bases between them. The CDR3 length is 13 residues. The CDR3 reads CASSLFRNYGYTF. In nucleotides, the CDR3 is TGTGCCAGCAGTTTATTCCGAAACTATGGCTACACCTTC.